Each of the 16 T cell receptor beta chains below was sequenced from the same sample in a study of cytomegalovirus exposure and HLA in healthy donors. The PCR contained 60 Vbeta and 13 Jbeta primers. Sequencing was performed with immunoSEQ multiplex PCR; in TCRdb, only in-frame clones are kept and a portion is missing. Among 65,000 to 90,000 clones listed, about three quarters were seen once. Sequencing was carried out using PBMCs. The receptors stem from a woman aged 35 to 49 in good health and CMV-seropositive.

V usage is TRBV5-1 and J usage is TRBJ2-5; TRBD2 agrees at 14 bases. The CDR3 contains 15 residues. The germline V gene encodes CDR1 SGHRS and CDR2 YFSETQ. Trimming cost V 6 bases and J 5 bases; bases outside gene matches: 6. CDR3 coding DNA: TGCGCCAGCACGACCCGACTAGCGGGGGGGGAGACCCAGTACTTC. Protein sequence: CASTTRLAGGETQYF. Filled out from reference TRBV5-1 and TRBJ2-5, the complete variable domain reads KAGVTQTPRYLIKTRGQQVTLSCSPISGHRSVSWYQQTPGQGLQFLFEYFSETQRNKGNFPGRFSGRQFSNSRSEMNVSTLELGDSALYLCASTTRLAGGETQYFGPGTRLLVL.

The chain uses TRBV5-5 and TRBJ1-5; TRBD1 might be the D (6 bases). V dropped 5 bases and J dropped 7 bases, with 22 bases sitting between them. CDR1 and CDR2 (germline): SGHKS, YYEKEE (reference sequence). The CDR3 loop spans 16 amino acids. In DNA, the CDR3 is TGTGCCAGCAGGTCGACCTTAACAGGGTATGAACAGCCCCAGCATTTT. Protein: CASRSTLTGYEQPQHF.

The chain uses TRBV14 and TRBJ2-1, with D perhaps matching TRBD2 (6 bases). Germline-derived CDR1 and CDR2 are SGHDN and FVKESK. CDR3 length: 16 amino acids. V dropped 4 bases and J dropped 1 base, with 14 bases sitting between them. The CDR3 bases are TGTGCCAGCAGCCCCCGTCGGAGGGTGTCCTACAATGAGCAGTTCTTC. Its protein is CASSPRRRVSYNEQFF.

The CDR3 nucleotides read TGTGCCAGCTCACCACTAAGACAGGGGGCTATAGATACGCAGTATTTT. Translation gives CASSPLRQGAIDTQYF. The rearrangement uses TRBV18 and TRBJ2-3; TRBD1 matches at 10 bases. Germline loops: CDR1 KGHSH, CDR2 LQKENI. This CDR3 is 16 amino acids long. V lost 1 base and J lost 5; bases outside the gene matches: 6.

The V and J genes are TRBV14 and TRBJ1-2, with 7 bases aligning to TRBD1. Unmatched junction bases numbered 4, after V lost 4 bases and J lost 2 bases. The CDR3 consists of 14 residues. Germline CDR1 reads SGHDN; CDR2 reads FVKESK. The CDR3 DNA is TGTGCCAGCAGCCTTTGGACAGGAAACTATGGCTACACCTTC. As protein: CASSLWTGNYGYTF.

The rearrangement joins TRBV7-9 to TRBJ2-3, with D uncertain. The germline V and J ends were trimmed by 5 bases and 0 bases, with 9 bases remaining between them. Germline V lookup: CDR1 SEHNR, CDR2 FQNEAQ (reference sequence). The CDR3 totals 14 residues. The CDR3 coding sequence is TGTGCCAGCAGCCCCTTGACAAGCACAGATACGCAGTATTTT. Protein sequence: CASSPLTSTDTQYF.

This chain's CDR3 is CSVSRGYEQYF. The CDR3 DNA reads TGCAGCGTTTCCAGGGGCTACGAGCAGTACTTC. The chain recombines TRBV29-1 with TRBJ2-5; TRBD1 is a possible D gene (6 bases). The assigned J gene may be wrong: the sequence end matches TRBJ2-7 better. The CDR3 covers 11 residues. The germline gives CDR1 SQVTM, CDR2 ANQGSEA.

The chain has TRBV2 and TRBJ2-1, with 10 bases fitting TRBD2. This CDR3 is built from 15 residues. With V trimmed by 9 bases and J by 7 bases, 12 bases remained unmatched. Per the germline V gene, CDR1 is SNHLY and CDR2 is FYNNEI. CDR3 sequence reads: CARRSSGGAANEQFF. In nucleotides, the CDR3 is TGTGCCAGACGATCCAGCGGGGGGGCTGCGAATGAGCAGTTCTTC.

The V gene is TRBV6-1, the J gene TRBJ1-5, with 8 positions matching TRBD1. Germline-derived CDR1 and CDR2 are MNHNS and SASEGT. The CDR3 runs to 14 residues. The junction had 4 bases not matched to a gene; V was cut back by 3 bases and J by 6 bases. CDR3 sequence: CASSDTGGLQPQHF. As DNA, the CDR3 is TGTGCCAGCAGTGACACAGGGGGGCTTCAGCCCCAGCATTTT.

The CDR3 bases are TGTGCCACTGGAGGACAGGTTGAAAAACTGTTTTTT. Residues: CATGGQVEKLFF. The chain has TRBV2 and TRBJ1-4; 7 bases are shared with TRBD1. Germline values: CDR1 SNHLY, CDR2 FYNNEI. J lost 7 bases, V lost 10 bases, and 6 bases had no gene match. The CDR3 loop spans 12 amino acids.

This chain links TRBV6-6 with TRBJ2-1; 9 bases match TRBD1. Trimming at V came to 2 bases and at J to 6 bases, leaving 8 bases not matched to a gene. CDR1 is MNHNY, CDR2 SVGAGI, per germline (reference sequence). This CDR3 has 16 amino acids. Written as DNA, the CDR3 is TGTGCCAGCAGTTACCGCCGGGGGACAGGGCTCAATGAGCAGTTCTTC. Protein product: CASSYRRGTGLNEQFF.

This clone was observed a few times. V is TRBV18 and J is TRBJ1-1; 10 nucleotides agree with TRBD1. V gave up 6 bases and J gave up 7 bases; unmatched junction bases: 8. Per germline, CDR1 KGHSH and CDR2 LQKENI. This CDR3 is 14 amino acids long. The DNA of the CDR3 is TGTGCCAGCTCGGGAGACAGGGGGCGGGGTGAAGCTTTCTTT. This codes for CASSGDRGRGEAFF.

V usage is TRBV5-1 and J usage is TRBJ2-3; TRBD2 is a possible D gene (5 bases). Trimming removed 4 bases from V and 5 bases from J, with 11 bases in between. Germline V lookup: CDR1 SGHRS, CDR2 YFSETQ. There are 13 residues in the CDR3. DNA for the CDR3: TGCGCCAGCAGCGAGACTGCGGGAGATACGCAGTATTTT. It yields the protein CASSETAGDTQYF.

The chain combines TRBV9 with TRBJ2-5, with D possibly matching TRBD1 (6 bases). The V and J ends lost 3 bases and 5 bases respectively, with 20 bases between them. This CDR3 spans 16 amino acids. Germline assignment: CDR1 SGDLS and CDR2 YYNGEE. The CDR3 loop is CASSATPQGRGETQYF. The CDR3 DNA sequence: TGTGCCAGCAGCGCCACACCCCAGGGGCGTGGGGAGACCCAGTACTTC.

The chain combines TRBV5-1 with TRBJ2-1; 16 bases agree with TRBD2. The CDR3 consists of 19 residues. The junction had 7 bases not matched to a gene; V was cut back by 4 bases and J by 0 bases. Germline values: CDR1 SGHRS, CDR2 YFSETQ. CDR3 DNA sequence: TGCGCCAGCAGCCGCGGGACTAGCGGGGGGGAAAGCTCCTACAATGAGCAGTTCTTC. Protein product: CASSRGTSGGESSYNEQFF.

CDR3 coding DNA: TGTGCCAGTACGGCCGACAGGGAAGTTGGAAAACTGTTTTTT. Residues: CASTADREVGKLFF. The V call is TRBV19, the J call TRBJ1-4, with 7 bases lining up with TRBD1. Germline CDR1 and CDR2: LNHDA and SQIVND (reference sequence). CDR3 length equals 14 residues. The trim removed 7 bases at V and 10 bases at J, leaving 12 bases unmatched.